The clone carrying this TCR beta chain was counted between two and nine times. Its antigen remains unidentified. Germline trimming cut 3 bases from V and 2 bases from J; bases unmatched to any gene: 2. The CDR3 length is 13 residues. In germline, CDR1 is SGHDT, CDR2 YYEEEE. The data are from a study of T-cell memory formation after mild COVID-19. Broader study findings: Pre-infection memory showed some responding clones, and this suggested that cross-reactive memory joined.

TCRdb recomputed calls from the 5' RACE reads with MiXCR, one row per CDR3 protein. The sample yields 500,000 to 600,000 distinct CDR3 sequences, roughly 18% seen once. This TCR derives from an adult woman who had mild COVID-19 (a few samples of this study predate the infection). Cell type and time point are not known. This chain connects TRBV5-6 to TRBJ2-7, with TRBD2 identical over 7 bases. Sequencing used PBMCs or a T cell subset sorted from them (not recorded which). As DNA, the CDR3 is TGTGCCAGCAGCTGGGGGGGAACCTACGAGCAGTACTTC. It yields the protein CASSWGGTYEQYF.